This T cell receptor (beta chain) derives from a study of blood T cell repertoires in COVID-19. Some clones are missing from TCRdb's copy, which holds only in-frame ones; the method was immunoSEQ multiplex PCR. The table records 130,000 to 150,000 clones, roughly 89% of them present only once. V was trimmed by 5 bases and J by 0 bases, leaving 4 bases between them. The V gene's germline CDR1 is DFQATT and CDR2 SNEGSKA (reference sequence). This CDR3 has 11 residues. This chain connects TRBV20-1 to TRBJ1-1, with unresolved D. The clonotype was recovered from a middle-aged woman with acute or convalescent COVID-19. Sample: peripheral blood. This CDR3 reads CSAPVNTEAFF. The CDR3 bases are TGCAGTGCTCCAGTGAACACTGAAGCTTTCTTT.